This is a list of T cell receptor beta chains from one sample in a study of Ad26.COV2.S vaccination and SARS-CoV-2 variants. Repertoires were generated with immunoSEQ multiplex PCR, while TCRdb's copy carries only in-frame clones and drops some. The table lists about 500,000 clones, about 88% of them singletons. The sample in question was peripheral blood, obtained in a trial of Ad26.COV2.S vaccine versus placebo. Receptors were obtained from a person aged 18 to 59 who received the Ad26.COV2.S COVID-19 vaccine or a placebo. Both conserved end residues are part of each CDR3. D genes are given only for firm matches. Not every row has a clone size; where given, it reads once, few, many or a size class.

clone_size: -; j_call: TRBJ1-3; v_call: TRBV11-2; d_call: -; cdr3_aa: CAFARGLGDGNTIYF; cdr3_nt: TGTGCCTTCGCCCGGGGGTTAGGGGACGGAAACACCATATATTTT
clone_size: -; j_call: TRBJ2-1; v_call: TRBV7-3; d_call: -; cdr3_aa: CASSLTAAVSYNEQFF; cdr3_nt: TGTGCCAGCAGCTTAACTGCCGCCGTTTCCTACAATGAGCAGTTCTTC
clone_size: -; j_call: TRBJ2-7; v_call: TRBV7-2; d_call: -; cdr3_aa: CASSPPGYEQYF; cdr3_nt: TGTGCCAGCAGCCCTCCTGGCTACGAGCAGTACTTC
clone_size: -; j_call: TRBJ2-5; v_call: TRBV27; d_call: -; cdr3_aa: CASSRLQGWETQYF; cdr3_nt: TGTGCCAGCAGTCGCCTGCAGGGGTGGGAGACCCAGTACTTC
clone_size: -; j_call: TRBJ1-2; v_call: TRBV12-3/TRBV12-4; d_call: TRBD1; cdr3_aa: CASSLRTGLIF; cdr3_nt: TGTGCCAGCAGTTTACGGACAGGTTTAATCTTC
clone_size: -; j_call: TRBJ2-3; v_call: TRBV2; d_call: -; cdr3_aa: CASSDHLGGSTDTQYF; cdr3_nt: TGTGCCAGCAGTGACCATCTCGGGGGATCCACAGATACGCAGTATTTT
clone_size: -; j_call: TRBJ1-1; v_call: TRBV7-3; d_call: -; cdr3_aa: CASSLLGGHLNTEAFF; cdr3_nt: TGTGCCAGCAGCTTATTGGGGGGACATCTGAACACTGAAGCTTTCTTT
clone_size: -; j_call: TRBJ2-5; v_call: TRBV7-2; d_call: -; cdr3_aa: CASAGETQYF; cdr3_nt: TGTGCCAGCGCGGGGGAGACCCAGTACTTC
clone_size: -; j_call: TRBJ1-3; v_call: TRBV28; d_call: -; cdr3_aa: CASSHHNLGTLLNTIYF; cdr3_nt: TGTGCCAGCAGCCATCATAACCTGGGGACCCTACTGAACACCATATATTTT
clone_size: -; j_call: TRBJ1-4; v_call: TRBV7-9; d_call: -; cdr3_aa: CASSRDRNEKLFF; cdr3_nt: TGTGCCAGCAGCCGAGACAGGAATGAAAAACTGTTTTTT
clone_size: few; j_call: TRBJ1-4; v_call: TRBV19; d_call: TRBD1; cdr3_aa: CASWDRNEKLFF; cdr3_nt: TGTGCCAGTTGGGACAGGAATGAAAAACTGTTTTTT
clone_size: -; j_call: TRBJ2-1; v_call: TRBV10-3; d_call: TRBD2; cdr3_aa: CAISRWERGGNEQFF; cdr3_nt: TGTGCCATCAGCCGTTGGGAGCGGGGGGGCAATGAGCAGTTCTTC
clone_size: -; j_call: TRBJ2-7; v_call: TRBV3-1/TRBV3-2; d_call: TRBD2; cdr3_aa: CASSQVPSGGLYEQYF; cdr3_nt: TGTGCCAGCAGCCAAGTCCCTAGCGGGGGTCTCTACGAGCAGTACTTC
clone_size: -; j_call: TRBJ1-6; v_call: TRBV28; d_call: -; cdr3_aa: CASSRPGFNSPLHF; cdr3_nt: TGTGCCAGCAGCCGTCCAGGTTTCAATTCACCCCTCCACTTT
clone_size: few; j_call: TRBJ2-7; v_call: TRBV6-1; d_call: TRBD1; cdr3_aa: CASSEATGSSYEQYF; cdr3_nt: TGTGCCAGCAGTGAAGCGACAGGGAGCTCCTACGAGCAGTACTTC
clone_size: -; j_call: TRBJ2-5; v_call: TRBV5-1; d_call: TRBD2; cdr3_aa: CASSLAASGEWARETQYF; cdr3_nt: TGCGCCAGCAGCTTGGCGGCTAGCGGAGAATGGGCAAGGGAGACCCAGTACTTC
clone_size: once; j_call: TRBJ2-2; v_call: TRBV6-5; d_call: -; cdr3_aa: CASSYSGSTGELFF; cdr3_nt: TGTGCCAGCAGTTACTCAGGGTCCACCGGGGAGCTGTTTTTT
clone_size: once; j_call: TRBJ1-2; v_call: TRBV15; d_call: -; cdr3_aa: CATSRDRTNYGYTF; cdr3_nt: TGTGCCACCAGCAGAGACAGGACAAACTATGGCTACACCTTC
clone_size: once; j_call: TRBJ1-1; v_call: TRBV6-5; d_call: -; cdr3_aa: CASNWANTEAFF; cdr3_nt: TGTGCCAGCAATTGGGCTAACACTGAAGCTTTCTTT
clone_size: -; j_call: TRBJ2-3; v_call: TRBV9; d_call: TRBD2; cdr3_aa: CASSETSGWQYF; cdr3_nt: TGTGCCAGCAGCGAGACTAGCGGGTGGCAGTATTTT
clone_size: -; j_call: TRBJ2-1; v_call: TRBV11-3; d_call: TRBD1; cdr3_aa: CASSLGTGGYNEQFF; cdr3_nt: TGTGCCAGCAGCTTGGGGACAGGGGGCTACAATGAGCAGTTCTTC
clone_size: -; j_call: TRBJ1-2; v_call: TRBV21-1; d_call: -; cdr3_aa: CASSEQTYRGIRGYTF; cdr3_nt: TGTGCCAGCAGCGAGCAGACATACAGGGGGATACGGGGCTACACCTTC
clone_size: -; j_call: TRBJ2-5; v_call: TRBV6-6; d_call: TRBD1; cdr3_aa: CASSSPDREETQYF; cdr3_nt: TGTGCCAGCAGTTCGCCGGACAGGGAAGAGACCCAGTACTTC
clone_size: -; j_call: TRBJ2-1; v_call: TRBV5-1; d_call: TRBD2; cdr3_aa: CASSLVSGLNEQFF; cdr3_nt: TGCGCCAGCAGCTTGGTTAGCGGGTTAAATGAGCAGTTCTTC
clone_size: once; j_call: TRBJ2-1; v_call: TRBV11-2; d_call: -; cdr3_aa: CASSSRGGGSSYNEQFF; cdr3_nt: TGTGCCAGCAGCTCCAGGGGGGGCGGGAGCTCCTACAATGAGCAGTTCTTC
clone_size: -; j_call: TRBJ2-2; v_call: TRBV5-8; d_call: -; cdr3_aa: CASSFLATTGELFF; cdr3_nt: TGTGCCAGCAGCTTTCTGGCCACCACCGGGGAGCTGTTTTTT
clone_size: -; j_call: TRBJ1-5; v_call: TRBV25-1; d_call: TRBD1; cdr3_aa: CASRTGAGDQPQHF; cdr3_nt: TGTGCCAGCAGAACAGGGGCGGGGGACCAGCCCCAGCATTTT
clone_size: -; j_call: TRBJ1-1; v_call: TRBV3-1/TRBV3-2; d_call: TRBD1; cdr3_aa: CASRPGGTRLNTEAFF; cdr3_nt: TGTGCCAGCAGACCAGGGGGCACACGACTGAACACTGAAGCTTTCTTT
clone_size: -; j_call: TRBJ1-2; v_call: TRBV4-1; d_call: -; cdr3_aa: CASSQASPKSYGYTF; cdr3_nt: TGCGCCAGCAGCCAAGCCTCACCCAAGTCCTATGGCTACACCTTC
clone_size: few; j_call: TRBJ1-4; v_call: TRBV7-9; d_call: -; cdr3_aa: CASSLGPGEKLFF; cdr3_nt: TGTGCCAGCAGCTTAGGGCCGGGGGAAAAACTGTTTTTT
clone_size: -; j_call: TRBJ1-2; v_call: TRBV6-2/TRBV6-3; d_call: -; cdr3_aa: CASSQTGPTYGYTF; cdr3_nt: TGTGCCAGCAGTCAAACGGGACCCACTTATGGCTACACCTTC
clone_size: -; j_call: TRBJ2-7; v_call: TRBV19; d_call: -; cdr3_aa: CASSTRDFPVYEQYF; cdr3_nt: TGTGCCAGTAGTACACGGGACTTCCCGGTCTACGAGCAGTACTTC
clone_size: -; j_call: TRBJ2-1; v_call: TRBV18; d_call: -; cdr3_aa: CASSQDTGRAFFF; cdr3_nt: TGTGCCAGCTCACAGGACACGGGCCGAGCCTTTTTCTTC
clone_size: -; j_call: TRBJ2-3; v_call: TRBV5-1; d_call: -; cdr3_aa: CASSQWGQDTQYF; cdr3_nt: TGCGCCAGCAGCCAATGGGGGCAAGATACGCAGTATTTT
clone_size: -; j_call: TRBJ1-3; v_call: TRBV28; d_call: -; cdr3_aa: CASSTPPYSGNTIYF; cdr3_nt: TGTGCCAGCAGTACGCCGCCTTACTCTGGAAACACCATATATTTT
clone_size: -; j_call: TRBJ1-1; v_call: TRBV18; d_call: TRBD1; cdr3_aa: CASSPQGAEAFF; cdr3_nt: TGTGCCAGCTCACCCCAGGGGGCTGAAGCTTTCTTT
clone_size: -; j_call: TRBJ2-3; v_call: TRBV7-9; d_call: -; cdr3_aa: CASSLWTKRTDTQYF; cdr3_nt: TGTGCCAGCAGCTTGTGGACCAAACGCACAGATACGCAGTATTTT
clone_size: -; j_call: TRBJ2-5; v_call: TRBV19; d_call: TRBD1; cdr3_aa: CASSLRGRFGTQYF; cdr3_nt: TGTGCCAGTAGCCTCAGGGGGCGGTTCGGGACCCAGTACTTC
clone_size: -; j_call: TRBJ1-2; v_call: TRBV6-6; d_call: TRBD1; cdr3_aa: CASSSGQGIYGYTF; cdr3_nt: TGTGCCAGCAGTTCCGGACAGGGGATCTATGGCTACACCTTC
clone_size: -; j_call: TRBJ1-1; v_call: TRBV2; d_call: TRBD1; cdr3_aa: CASSRDRGPEAFF; cdr3_nt: TGTGCCAGCAGCCGGGACAGGGGTCCTGAAGCTTTCTTT
clone_size: -; j_call: TRBJ2-4; v_call: TRBV29-1; d_call: -; cdr3_aa: CSVAGAAKNIQYF; cdr3_nt: TGCAGCGTTGCCGGGGCTGCCAAAAACATTCAGTACTTC
clone_size: -; j_call: TRBJ2-5; v_call: TRBV5-6; d_call: TRBD1; cdr3_aa: CASSWTGGEETQYF; cdr3_nt: TGTGCCAGCAGCTGGACAGGGGGGGAAGAGACCCAGTACTTC
clone_size: -; j_call: TRBJ2-7; v_call: TRBV2; d_call: -; cdr3_aa: CASSGIREQYF; cdr3_nt: TGTGCCAGCAGTGGAATTCGCGAGCAGTACTTC
clone_size: -; j_call: TRBJ2-7; v_call: TRBV4-1; d_call: -; cdr3_aa: CASSQDRPGAVSYEQYF; cdr3_nt: TGCGCCAGCAGCCAGGATCGCCCGGGGGCCGTCTCCTACGAGCAGTACTTC
clone_size: -; j_call: TRBJ1-1; v_call: TRBV4-3; d_call: -; cdr3_aa: CASSQDRQLEAFF; cdr3_nt: TGCGCCAGCAGCCAAGATCGGCAGCTTGAAGCTTTCTTT
clone_size: -; j_call: TRBJ2-1; v_call: TRBV4-1; d_call: -; cdr3_aa: CASSQVSARNEQFF; cdr3_nt: TGCGCCAGCAGCCAAGTTAGCGCCCGGAATGAGCAGTTCTTC
clone_size: -; j_call: TRBJ1-3; v_call: TRBV19; d_call: -; cdr3_aa: CASNVDNGNTIYF; cdr3_nt: TGTGCCAGTAATGTGGATAATGGAAACACCATATATTTT
clone_size: -; j_call: TRBJ1-2; v_call: TRBV4-2; d_call: -; cdr3_aa: CASSQVEANYGYTF; cdr3_nt: TGTGCCAGCAGCCAAGTCGAGGCTAACTATGGCTACACCTTC
clone_size: -; j_call: TRBJ2-7; v_call: TRBV19; d_call: TRBD1; cdr3_aa: CASSTGQGVVYEQYF; cdr3_nt: TGTGCCAGTAGTACAGGACAGGGGGTAGTCTACGAGCAATACTTC
clone_size: -; j_call: TRBJ1-1; v_call: TRBV30; d_call: TRBD1; cdr3_aa: CAWSVRDRKKAEAFF; cdr3_nt: TGTGCCTGGAGTGTCCGGGACAGGAAAAAGGCTGAAGCTTTCTTT
clone_size: -; j_call: TRBJ1-2; v_call: TRBV7-8; d_call: -; cdr3_aa: CASSLGADGYTF; cdr3_nt: TGTGCCAGCAGCTTGGGGGCGGATGGCTACACCTTC